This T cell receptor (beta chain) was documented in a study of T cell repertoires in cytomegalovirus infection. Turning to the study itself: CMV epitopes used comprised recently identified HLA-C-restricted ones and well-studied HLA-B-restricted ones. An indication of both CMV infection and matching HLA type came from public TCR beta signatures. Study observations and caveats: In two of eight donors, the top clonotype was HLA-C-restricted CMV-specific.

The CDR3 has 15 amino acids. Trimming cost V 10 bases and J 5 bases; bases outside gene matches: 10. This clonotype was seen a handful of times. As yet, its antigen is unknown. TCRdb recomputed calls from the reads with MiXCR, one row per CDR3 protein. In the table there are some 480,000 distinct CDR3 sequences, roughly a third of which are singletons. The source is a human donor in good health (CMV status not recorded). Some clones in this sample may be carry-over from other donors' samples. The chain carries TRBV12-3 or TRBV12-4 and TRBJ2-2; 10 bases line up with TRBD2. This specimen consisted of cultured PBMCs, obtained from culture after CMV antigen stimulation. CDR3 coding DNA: TGTGCCACCGCCCCCGGGACTAGCGCAACCGGGGAGCTGTTTTTT. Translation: CATAPGTSATGELFF.